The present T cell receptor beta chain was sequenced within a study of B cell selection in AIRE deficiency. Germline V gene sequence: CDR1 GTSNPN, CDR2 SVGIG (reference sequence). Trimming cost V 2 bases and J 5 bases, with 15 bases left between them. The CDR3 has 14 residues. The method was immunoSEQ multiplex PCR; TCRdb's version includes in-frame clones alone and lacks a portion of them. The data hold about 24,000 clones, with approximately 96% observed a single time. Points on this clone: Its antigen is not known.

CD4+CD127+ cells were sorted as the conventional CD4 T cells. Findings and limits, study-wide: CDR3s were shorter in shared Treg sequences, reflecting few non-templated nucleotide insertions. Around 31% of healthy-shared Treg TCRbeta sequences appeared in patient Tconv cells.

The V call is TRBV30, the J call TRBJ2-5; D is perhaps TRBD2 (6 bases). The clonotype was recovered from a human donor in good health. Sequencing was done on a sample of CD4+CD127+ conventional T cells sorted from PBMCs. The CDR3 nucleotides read TGTGCCTGGAGTCCCACGGTGGCGGGGGAGACCCAGTACTTC. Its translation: CAWSPTVAGETQYF.